The clone carrying this T cell receptor (beta chain) turned up a few times. The antigen is undetermined. This sample was included in a study of beta chain features in type 1 diabetes. Expressed TCRB transcripts got sequenced, as all isolated RNA was reverse transcribed. Assay: immunoSEQ multiplex PCR; the TCRdb copy retains only in-frame clones and omits some. The sample has 150,000 to 200,000 clones, roughly 9% seen once. Points from the study as a whole: TCRB CDR3 length was moderately but significantly reduced in all four CD4+ subsets of Type 1 diabetes patients. HLA effects on TCRB rearrangement stayed unresolved here.

V lost 9 bases to trimming and J lost 2 bases, with 12 bases between them. There are 13 residues in the CDR3. In germline, CDR1 is MNHNS, CDR2 SASEGT. The source of this sequence is a woman aged 30 to 39 with type 1 diabetes. The genes are TRBV6-1 and TRBJ2-3; D ambiguous. The specimen was central memory CD4+ T cells from blood. CDR3 nucleotide sequence: TGTGCCAGTACTACCAAGATCACAGATACGCAGTATTTT. This translates into CASTTKITDTQYF.